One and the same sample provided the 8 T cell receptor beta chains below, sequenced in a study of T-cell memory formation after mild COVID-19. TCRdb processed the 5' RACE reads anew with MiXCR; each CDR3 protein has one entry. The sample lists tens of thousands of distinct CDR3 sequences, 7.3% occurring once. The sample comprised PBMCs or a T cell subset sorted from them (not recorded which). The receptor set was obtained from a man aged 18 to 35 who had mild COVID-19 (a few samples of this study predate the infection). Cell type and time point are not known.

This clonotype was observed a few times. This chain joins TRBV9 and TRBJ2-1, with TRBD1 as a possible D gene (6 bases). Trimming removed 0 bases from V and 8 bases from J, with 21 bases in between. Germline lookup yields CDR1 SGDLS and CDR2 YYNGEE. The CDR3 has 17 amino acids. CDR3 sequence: CASSVGAGEEAHDEQFF. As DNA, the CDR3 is TGTGCCAGCAGCGTAGGGGCAGGGGAAGAGGCACACGATGAGCAGTTCTTC.

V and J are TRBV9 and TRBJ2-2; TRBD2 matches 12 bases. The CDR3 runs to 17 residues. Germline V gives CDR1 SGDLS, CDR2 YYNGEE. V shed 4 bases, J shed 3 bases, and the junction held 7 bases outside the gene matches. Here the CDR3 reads CASSSWGTSGYTGELFF. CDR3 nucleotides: TGTGCCAGCAGCTCCTGGGGGACTAGCGGGTACACCGGGGAGCTGTTTTTT.

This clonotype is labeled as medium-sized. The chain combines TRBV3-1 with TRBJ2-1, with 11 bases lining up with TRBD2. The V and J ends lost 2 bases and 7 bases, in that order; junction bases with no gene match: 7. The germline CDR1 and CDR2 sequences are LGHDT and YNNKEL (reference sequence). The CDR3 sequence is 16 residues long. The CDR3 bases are TGTGCCAGCAGCCAATTAGCGGGGGGGCGTAGGAATGAGCAGTTCTTC. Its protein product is CASSQLAGGRRNEQFF.

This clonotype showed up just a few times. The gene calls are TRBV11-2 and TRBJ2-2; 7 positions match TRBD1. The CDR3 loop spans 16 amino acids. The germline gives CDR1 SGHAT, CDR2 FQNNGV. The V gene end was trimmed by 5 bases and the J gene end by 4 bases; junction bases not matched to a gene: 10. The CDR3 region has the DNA TGTGCCAGCAGCCCCTTGAGGGGGCAGCTCACCGGGGAGCTGTTTTTT. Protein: CASSPLRGQLTGELFF.

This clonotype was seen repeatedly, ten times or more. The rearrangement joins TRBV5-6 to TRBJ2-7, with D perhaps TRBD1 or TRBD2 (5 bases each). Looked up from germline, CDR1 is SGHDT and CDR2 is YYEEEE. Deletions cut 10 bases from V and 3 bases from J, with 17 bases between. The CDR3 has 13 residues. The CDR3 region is CASVSRDRYEQYV. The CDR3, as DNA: TGTGCCTCAGTGAGCCGGGACCGCTACGAGCAGTACGTC.

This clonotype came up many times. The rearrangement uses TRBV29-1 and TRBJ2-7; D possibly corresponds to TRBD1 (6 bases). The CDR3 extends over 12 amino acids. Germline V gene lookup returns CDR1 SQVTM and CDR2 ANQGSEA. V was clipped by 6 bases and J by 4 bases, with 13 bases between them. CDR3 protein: CSVNAQGYEQYF. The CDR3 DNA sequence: TGCAGCGTCAACGCACAGGGTTACGAGCAGTACTTC.

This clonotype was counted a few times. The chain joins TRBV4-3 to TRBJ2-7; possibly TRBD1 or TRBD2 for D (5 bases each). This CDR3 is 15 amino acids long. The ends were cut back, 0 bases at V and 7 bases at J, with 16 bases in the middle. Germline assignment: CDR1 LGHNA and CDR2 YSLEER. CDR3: CASSQDRTGADEQYV. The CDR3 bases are TGCGCCAGCAGCCAAGATCGGACTGGGGCGGATGAGCAGTACGTC.

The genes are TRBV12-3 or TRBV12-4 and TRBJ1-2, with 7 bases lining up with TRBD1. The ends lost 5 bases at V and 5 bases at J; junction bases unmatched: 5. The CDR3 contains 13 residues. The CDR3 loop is CASSVQGKYGYTF. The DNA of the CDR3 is TGTGCCAGCAGTGTACAGGGGAAGTATGGCTACACCTTC.